This T cell receptor (beta chain) appears in the sequencing data of a study of identical twins. CDR1 is MNHNS, CDR2 SASEGT, per germline. This CDR3 is 13 amino acids long. Trimming removed 11 bases from V and 5 bases from J, with 17 bases in between. TCRdb passed the 5' RACE reads through MiXCR, listing each CDR3 protein once. The table shows 500,000 or so distinct CDR3 sequences, with around 20% occurring only once. These same records also appear under a second study, on T cells expressing NK-cell markers. That paper adds: Seven of the eight sequenced donors were classified as HCMV-seropositive, and one was classified as seronegative.

The chain couples TRBV6-1 to TRBJ2-3; D might be TRBD2 (6 bases). The TCR comes from a woman aged 18-29 years in good health. The sequenced material came from CD4+ T cells sorted from blood. The CDR3 reads CASGTGLEDTQYF. CDR3 in DNA: TGTGCCTCCGGGACTGGCTTAGAAGATACGCAGTATTTT.